This TCR beta chain stems from a study of T cell responses to AZD1222 COVID-19 vaccine. A remark on this clone: The antigen remains undetermined.

Produced via immunoSEQ multiplex PCR; TCRdb's table is partial and in-frame only. The sample has 120,000 to 150,000 clones; about nine tenths are singletons. The CDR3 has 15 amino acids. Germline CDR1 reads SQVTM; CDR2 reads ANQGSEA. The ends lost 0 bases at V and 7 bases at J; junction bases unmatched: 10. Study-wide points: Baseline seropositivity characterized only six AZD1222 recipients.

This TCR came from an adult in good health. The rearrangement links TRBV29-1 to TRBJ1-2; 8 bases agree with TRBD1. The specimen was peripheral blood, collected on day 0 of AZD1222 vaccination. CDR3: CSVEEGAGGLGGYTF. The DNA for the CDR3 is TGCAGCGTTGAAGAGGGGGCAGGGGGCTTAGGTGGCTACACCTTC.